The clone carrying this T cell receptor (beta chain) was detected a few times. This specimen belongs to a study of T cells in Graves' hyperthyroidism and ophthalmopathy. Overall study: Once the initial diagnosis was made, peripheral blood was obtained before any treatment.

Lactation, pregnancy, other autoimmune disease or uncontrolled infection excluded patients. The germline gives CDR1 SGHDT, CDR2 YYEEEE. Trimming cost V 1 base and J 3 bases, with 8 bases left between them. This CDR3 region has 14 residues. The TCR beta CDR3 regions underwent amplification using RNA transcripts as the source. Researchers ran a first-round RT-PCR on the TCR CDR3 using the HTBI primer set. Each CDR3 protein gets one entry after TCRdb re-called the multiplex PCR reads with MiXCR. There are 300,000 to 450,000 distinct CDR3 sequences in the sample; 14% occur only once, and 9.5% to 12% lies in the top ten.

The chain carries TRBV5-6 and TRBJ1-5; D is uncertain. The receptor's source is a woman aged 55-75 years with Graves' hyperthyroidism. The sequenced material came from blood. The DNA of the CDR3 is TGTGCCAGCAGCTTGCGGCAGTACAATCAGCCCCAGCATTTT. It codes for CASSLRQYNQPQHF. Drawing the rest from reference TRBV5-6 and TRBJ1-5, the complete variable domain is DAGVTQSPTHLIKTRGQQVTLRCSPKSGHDTVSWYQQALGQGPQFIFQYYEEEERQRGNFPDRFSGHQFPNYSSELNVNALLLGDSALYLCASSLRQYNQPQHFGDGTRLSIL.